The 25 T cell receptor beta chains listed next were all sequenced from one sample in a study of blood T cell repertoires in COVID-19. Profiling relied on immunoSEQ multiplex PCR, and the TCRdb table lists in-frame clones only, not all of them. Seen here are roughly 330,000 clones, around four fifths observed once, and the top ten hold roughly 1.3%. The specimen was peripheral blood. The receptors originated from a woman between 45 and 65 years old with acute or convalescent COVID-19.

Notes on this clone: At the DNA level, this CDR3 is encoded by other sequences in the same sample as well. This chain's CDR3 is CASSLAGGETQYF. The CDR3 DNA is TGTGCCAGCAGCCTAGCGGGAGGGGAGACCCAGTACTTC. V usage is TRBV12-3 or TRBV12-4 and J usage is TRBJ2-5; 12 positions agree with TRBD2. The CDR3 has 13 amino acids. The V and J ends lost 6 bases and 5 bases, in that order; junction bases with no gene match: 1.

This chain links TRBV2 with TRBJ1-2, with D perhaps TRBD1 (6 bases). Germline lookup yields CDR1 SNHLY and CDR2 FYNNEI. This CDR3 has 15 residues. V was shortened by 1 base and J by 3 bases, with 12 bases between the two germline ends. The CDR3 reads CASSEVRGSDYGYTF. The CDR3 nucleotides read TGTGCCAGCAGTGAAGTCAGGGGATCTGACTATGGCTACACCTTC.

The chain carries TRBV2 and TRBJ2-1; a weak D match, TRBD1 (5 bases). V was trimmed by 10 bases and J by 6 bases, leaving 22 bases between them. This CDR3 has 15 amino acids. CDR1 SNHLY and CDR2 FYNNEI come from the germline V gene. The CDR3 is CATAQGSHQGNEQFF. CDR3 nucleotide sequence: TGTGCCACAGCCCAAGGGTCCCACCAGGGCAATGAGCAGTTCTTC.

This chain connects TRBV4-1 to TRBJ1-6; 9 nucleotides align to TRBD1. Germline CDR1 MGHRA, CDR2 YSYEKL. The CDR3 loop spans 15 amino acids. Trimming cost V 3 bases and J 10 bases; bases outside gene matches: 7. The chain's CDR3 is CASSQGQGRSSPLHF. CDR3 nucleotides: TGCGCCAGCAGCCAGGGACAGGGAAGGAGCTCACCCCTCCACTTT.

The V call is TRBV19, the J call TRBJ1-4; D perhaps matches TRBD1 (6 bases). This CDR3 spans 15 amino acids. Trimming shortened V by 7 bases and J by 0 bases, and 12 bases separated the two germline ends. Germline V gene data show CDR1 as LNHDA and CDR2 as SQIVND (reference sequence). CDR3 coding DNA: TGTGCCAGTATGGGGGCAGGCTCAACTAATGAAAAACTGTTTTTT. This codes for CASMGAGSTNEKLFF.

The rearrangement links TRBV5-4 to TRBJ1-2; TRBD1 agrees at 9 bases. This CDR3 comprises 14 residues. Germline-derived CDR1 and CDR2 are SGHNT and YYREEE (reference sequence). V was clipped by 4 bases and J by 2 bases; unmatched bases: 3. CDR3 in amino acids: CASSLTGGNYGYTF. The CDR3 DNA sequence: TGTGCCAGCAGCCTGACAGGGGGAAACTATGGCTACACCTTC.

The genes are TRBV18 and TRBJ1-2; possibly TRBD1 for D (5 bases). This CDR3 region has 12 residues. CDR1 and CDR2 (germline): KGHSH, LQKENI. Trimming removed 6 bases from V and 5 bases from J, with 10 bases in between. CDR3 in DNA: TGTGCCAGCTCGATTCAGGGATATGGCTACACCTTC. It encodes CASSIQGYGYTF.

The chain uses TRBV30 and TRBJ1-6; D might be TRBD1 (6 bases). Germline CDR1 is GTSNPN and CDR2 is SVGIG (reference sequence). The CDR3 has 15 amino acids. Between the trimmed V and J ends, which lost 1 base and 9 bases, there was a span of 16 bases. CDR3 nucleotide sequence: TGTGCCTGGAGTGACACTGGCAGGGGAAGTTCACCCCTCCACTTT. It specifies CAWSDTGRGSSPLHF.

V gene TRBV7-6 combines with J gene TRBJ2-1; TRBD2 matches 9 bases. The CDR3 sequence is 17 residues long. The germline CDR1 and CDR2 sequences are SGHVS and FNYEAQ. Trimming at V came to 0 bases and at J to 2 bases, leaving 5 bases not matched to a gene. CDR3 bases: TGTGCCAGCAGCTTAGCCCCTCCTAGCGGGGCCTACAATGAGCAGTTCTTC. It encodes CASSLAPPSGAYNEQFF.

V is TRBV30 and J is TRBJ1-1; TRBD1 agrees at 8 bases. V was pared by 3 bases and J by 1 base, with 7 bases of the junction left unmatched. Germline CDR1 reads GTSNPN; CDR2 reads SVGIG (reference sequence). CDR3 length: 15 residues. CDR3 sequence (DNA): TGTGCCTGGAGCGTGTTTGGGACAGGGAACACTGAAGCTTTCTTT. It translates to CAWSVFGTGNTEAFF.

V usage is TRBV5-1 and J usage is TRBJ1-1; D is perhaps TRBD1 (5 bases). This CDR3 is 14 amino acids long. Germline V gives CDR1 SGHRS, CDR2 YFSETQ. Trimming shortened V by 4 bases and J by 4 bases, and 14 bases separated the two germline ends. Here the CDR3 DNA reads TGCGCCAGCAGCCCAGACGGGGGTCGCACTGAAGCTTTCTTT. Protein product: CASSPDGGRTEAFF.

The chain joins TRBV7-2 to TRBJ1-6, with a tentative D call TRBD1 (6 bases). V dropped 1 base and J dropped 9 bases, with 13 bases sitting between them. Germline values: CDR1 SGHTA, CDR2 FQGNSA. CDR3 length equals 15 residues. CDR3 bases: TGTGCCAGCAGCTTAGGGGGACAAAGTGGTTCACCCCTCCACTTT. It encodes CASSLGGQSGSPLHF. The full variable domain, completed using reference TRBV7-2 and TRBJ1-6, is GAGVSQSPSNKVTEKGKDVELRCDPISGHTALYWYRQSLGQGLEFLIYFQGNSAPDKSGLPSDRFSAERTGGSVSTLTIQRTQQEDSAVYLCASSLGGQSGSPLHFGNGTRLTVT.

The DNA for the CDR3 is TGTGCCAGCACCCCCACGGGACAAAACACTGAAGCTTTCTTT. Translated, it gives CASTPTGQNTEAFF. The V gene is TRBV6-5, the J gene TRBJ1-1; weak D call: TRBD1 (6 bases). Trimming left V 7 bases short and J 2 bases short, with 14 bases between. There are 14 residues in the CDR3. CDR1 is MNHEY and CDR2 is SVGAGI in the germline V gene.

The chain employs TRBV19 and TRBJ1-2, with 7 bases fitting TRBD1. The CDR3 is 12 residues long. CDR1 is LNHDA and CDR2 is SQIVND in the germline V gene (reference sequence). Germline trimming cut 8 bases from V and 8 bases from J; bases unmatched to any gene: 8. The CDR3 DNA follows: TGTGCCAGTGCTACAGGGGCCTGGGGCTACACCTTC. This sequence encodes CASATGAWGYTF.

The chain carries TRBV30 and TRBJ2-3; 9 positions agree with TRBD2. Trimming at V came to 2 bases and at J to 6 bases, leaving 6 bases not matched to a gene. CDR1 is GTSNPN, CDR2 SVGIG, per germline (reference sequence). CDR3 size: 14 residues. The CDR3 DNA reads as TGTGCCTGGAGTCCCCTAGCGGGAAGGGATACGCAGTATTTT. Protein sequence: CAWSPLAGRDTQYF.

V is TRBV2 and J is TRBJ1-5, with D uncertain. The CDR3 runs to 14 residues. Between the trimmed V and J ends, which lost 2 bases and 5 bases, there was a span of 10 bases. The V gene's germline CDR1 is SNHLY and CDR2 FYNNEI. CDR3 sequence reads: CASSERQVYQPQHF. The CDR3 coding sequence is TGTGCCAGCAGTGAACGGCAGGTCTATCAGCCCCAGCATTTT.

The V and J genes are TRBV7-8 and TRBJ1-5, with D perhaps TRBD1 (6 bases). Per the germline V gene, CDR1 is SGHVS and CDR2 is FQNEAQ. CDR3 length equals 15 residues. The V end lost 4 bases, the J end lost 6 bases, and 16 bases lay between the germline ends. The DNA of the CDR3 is TGTGCCAGCAGCTCCAAACAGGGCGCGGGTCAGCCCCAGCATTTT. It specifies CASSSKQGAGQPQHF.

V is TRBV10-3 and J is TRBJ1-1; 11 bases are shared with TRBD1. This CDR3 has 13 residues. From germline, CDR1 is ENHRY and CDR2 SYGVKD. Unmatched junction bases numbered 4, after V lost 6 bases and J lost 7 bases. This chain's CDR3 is CAIRDRGQYEAFF. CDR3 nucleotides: TGTGCCATCAGGGACAGGGGGCAATATGAAGCTTTCTTT.

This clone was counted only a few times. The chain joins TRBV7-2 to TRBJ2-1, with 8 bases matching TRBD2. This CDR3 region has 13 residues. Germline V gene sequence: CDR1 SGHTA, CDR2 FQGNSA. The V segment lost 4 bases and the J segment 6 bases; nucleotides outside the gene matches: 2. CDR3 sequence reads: CASSYGTSNEQFF. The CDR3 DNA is TGTGCCAGCAGCTATGGGACTAGCAATGAGCAGTTCTTC. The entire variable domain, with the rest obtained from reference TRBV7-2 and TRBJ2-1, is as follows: GAGVSQSPSNKVTEKGKDVELRCDPISGHTALYWYRQSLGQGLEFLIYFQGNSAPDKSGLPSDRFSAERTGGSVSTLTIQRTQQEDSAVYLCASSYGTSNEQFFGPGTRLTVL.

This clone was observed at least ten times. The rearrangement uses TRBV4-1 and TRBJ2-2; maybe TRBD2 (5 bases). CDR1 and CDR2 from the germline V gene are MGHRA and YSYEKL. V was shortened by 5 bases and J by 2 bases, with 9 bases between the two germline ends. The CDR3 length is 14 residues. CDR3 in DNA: TGCGCCAGCAGCGATCGGGGTAACACCGGGGAGCTGTTTTTT. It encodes CASSDRGNTGELFF.

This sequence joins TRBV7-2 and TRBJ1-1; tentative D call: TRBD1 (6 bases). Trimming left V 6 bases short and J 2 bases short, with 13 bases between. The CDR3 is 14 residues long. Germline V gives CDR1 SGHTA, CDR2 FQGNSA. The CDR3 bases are TGTGCCAGCAGACGACAGGAGGCTAACACTGAAGCTTTCTTT. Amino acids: CASRRQEANTEAFF.

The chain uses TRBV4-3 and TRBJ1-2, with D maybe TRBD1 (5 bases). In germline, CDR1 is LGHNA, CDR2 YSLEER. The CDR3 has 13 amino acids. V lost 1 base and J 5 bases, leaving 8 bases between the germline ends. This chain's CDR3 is CASSQVQGYGYTF. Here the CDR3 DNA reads TGCGCCAGCAGCCAAGTCCAGGGATATGGCTACACCTTC.

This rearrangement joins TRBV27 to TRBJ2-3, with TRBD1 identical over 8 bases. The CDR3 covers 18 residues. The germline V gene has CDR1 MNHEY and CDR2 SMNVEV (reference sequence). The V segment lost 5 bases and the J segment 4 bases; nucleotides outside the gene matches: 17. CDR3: CASSPTPSTGGWADTQYF. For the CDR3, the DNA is TGTGCCAGCAGTCCCACACCCTCTACAGGGGGTTGGGCAGATACGCAGTATTTT.

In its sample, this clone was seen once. As DNA, the CDR3 is TGCGCCAGCAGCCCCTCGCCGCTAGCTGCGAGAGGCGATGAGCAGTTCTTC. It encodes CASSPSPLAARGDEQFF. The V and J genes are TRBV5-1 and TRBJ2-1; D perhaps matches TRBD2 (5 bases). V was pared by 4 bases and J by 8 bases, with 25 bases between. The germline V gene encodes CDR1 SGHRS and CDR2 YFSETQ. The CDR3 has 17 residues.

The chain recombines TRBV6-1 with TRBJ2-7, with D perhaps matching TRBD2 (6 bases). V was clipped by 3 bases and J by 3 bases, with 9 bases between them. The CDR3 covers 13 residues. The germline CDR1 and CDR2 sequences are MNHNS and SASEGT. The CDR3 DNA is TGTGCCAGCAGTGAGATGCGGGGCTACGAGCAGTACGTC. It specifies CASSEMRGYEQYV.